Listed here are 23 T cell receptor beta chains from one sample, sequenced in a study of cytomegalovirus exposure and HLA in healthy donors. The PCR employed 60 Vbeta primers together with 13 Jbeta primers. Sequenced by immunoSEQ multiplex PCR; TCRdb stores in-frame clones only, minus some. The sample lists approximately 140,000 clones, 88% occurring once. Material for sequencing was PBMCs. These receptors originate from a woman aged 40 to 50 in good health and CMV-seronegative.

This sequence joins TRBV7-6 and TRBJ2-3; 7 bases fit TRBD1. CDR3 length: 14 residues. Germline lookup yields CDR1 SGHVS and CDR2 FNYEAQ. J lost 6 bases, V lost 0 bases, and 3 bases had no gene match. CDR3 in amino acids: CASSLATGSDTQYF. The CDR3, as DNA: TGTGCCAGCAGCTTAGCGACAGGGTCGGATACGCAGTATTTT.

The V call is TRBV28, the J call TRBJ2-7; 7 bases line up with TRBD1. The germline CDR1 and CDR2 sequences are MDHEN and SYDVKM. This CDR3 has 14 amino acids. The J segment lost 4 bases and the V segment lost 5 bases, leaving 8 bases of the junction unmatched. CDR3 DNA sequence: TGTGCCAGCAGTCCACCTGACAGGGCGTACGAGCAGTACTTC. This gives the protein CASSPPDRAYEQYF. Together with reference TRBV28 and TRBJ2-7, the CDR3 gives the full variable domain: DVKVTQSSRYLVKRTGEKVFLECVQDMDHENMFWYRQDPGLGLRLIYFSYDVKMKEKGDIPEGYSVSREKKERFSLILESASTNQTSMYLCASSPPDRAYEQYFGPGTRLTVT.

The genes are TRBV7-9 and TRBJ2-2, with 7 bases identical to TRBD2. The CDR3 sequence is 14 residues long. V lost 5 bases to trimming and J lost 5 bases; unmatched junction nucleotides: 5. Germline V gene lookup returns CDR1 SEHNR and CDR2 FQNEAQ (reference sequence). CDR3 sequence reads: CASSGTIKTGELFF. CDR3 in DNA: TGTGCCAGCAGCGGGACTATTAAAACCGGGGAGCTGTTTTTT. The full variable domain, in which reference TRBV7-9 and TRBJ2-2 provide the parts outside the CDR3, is DTGVSQNPRHKITKRGQNVTFRCDPISEHNRLYWYRQTLGQGPEFLTYFQNEAQLEKSRLLSDRFSAERPKGSFSTLEIQRTEQGDSAMYLCASSGTIKTGELFFGEGSRLTVL.

As DNA, the CDR3 is TGTGCCAGCAGTTATGGACAGGGTATCAGTCAGCCCCAGCATTTT. Translated, it gives CASSYGQGISQPQHF. The rearrangement uses TRBV27 and TRBJ1-5, with 8 bases aligning to TRBD1. The germline gives CDR1 MNHEY, CDR2 SMNVEV (reference sequence). There are 15 residues in the CDR3. After removal of 4 bases from V and 6 bases from J, the junction contained 8 bases not matched to a gene.

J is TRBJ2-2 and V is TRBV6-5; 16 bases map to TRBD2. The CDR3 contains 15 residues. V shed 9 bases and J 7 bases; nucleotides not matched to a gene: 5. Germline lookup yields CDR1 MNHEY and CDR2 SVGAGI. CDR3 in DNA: TGTGCCAGTGAGGGGACTAGCGGGAGGGGCGGGGAGCTGTTTTTT. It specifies CASEGTSGRGGELFF.

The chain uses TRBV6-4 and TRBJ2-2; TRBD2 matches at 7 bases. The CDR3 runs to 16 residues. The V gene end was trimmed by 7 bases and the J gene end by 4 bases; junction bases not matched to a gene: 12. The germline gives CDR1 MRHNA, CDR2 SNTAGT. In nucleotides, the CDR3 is TGTGCCAGCAAGTGGTCCGCGGGGGATTCCACCGGGGAGCTGTTTTTT. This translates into CASKWSAGDSTGELFF.

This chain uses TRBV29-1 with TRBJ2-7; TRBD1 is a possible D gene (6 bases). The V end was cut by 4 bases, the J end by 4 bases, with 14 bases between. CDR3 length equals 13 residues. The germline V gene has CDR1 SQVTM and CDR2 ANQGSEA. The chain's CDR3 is CSVAATQGYEQYF. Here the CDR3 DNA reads TGCAGCGTTGCCGCAACACAGGGTTACGAGCAGTACTTC.

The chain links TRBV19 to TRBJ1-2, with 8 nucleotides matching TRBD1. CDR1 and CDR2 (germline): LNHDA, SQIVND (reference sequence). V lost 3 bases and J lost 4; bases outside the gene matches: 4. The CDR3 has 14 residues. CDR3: CASSIPGGIYGYTF. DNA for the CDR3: TGTGCCAGTAGTATCCCAGGGGGCATCTATGGCTACACCTTC.

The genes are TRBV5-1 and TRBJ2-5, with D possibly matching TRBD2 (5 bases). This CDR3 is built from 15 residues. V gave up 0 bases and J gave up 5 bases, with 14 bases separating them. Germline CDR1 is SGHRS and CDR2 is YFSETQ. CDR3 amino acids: CASSLAWGSGETQYF. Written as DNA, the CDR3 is TGCGCCAGCAGCTTGGCCTGGGGATCGGGGGAGACCCAGTACTTC. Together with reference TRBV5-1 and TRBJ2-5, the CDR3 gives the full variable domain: KAGVTQTPRYLIKTRGQQVTLSCSPISGHRSVSWYQQTPGQGLQFLFEYFSETQRNKGNFPGRFSGRQFSNSRSEMNVSTLELGDSALYLCASSLAWGSGETQYFGPGTRLLVL.

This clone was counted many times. CDR3 residues: CASSQTSGYEQYF. As DNA, the CDR3 is TGCGCCAGCAGCCAGACTAGCGGGTACGAGCAGTACTTC. The chain carries TRBV4-1 and TRBJ2-7; 10 positions match TRBD2. The ends lost 3 bases at V and 4 bases at J; junction bases unmatched: 0. This CDR3 contains 13 residues. The V gene's germline CDR1 is MGHRA and CDR2 YSYEKL.

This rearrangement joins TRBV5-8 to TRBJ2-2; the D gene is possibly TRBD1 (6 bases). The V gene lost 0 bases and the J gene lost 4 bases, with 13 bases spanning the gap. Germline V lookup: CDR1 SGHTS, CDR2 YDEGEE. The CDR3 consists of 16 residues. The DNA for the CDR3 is TGTGCCAGCAGCTTGGTTGGGGGCGCGGGCACCGGGGAGCTGTTTTTT. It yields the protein CASSLVGGAGTGELFF.

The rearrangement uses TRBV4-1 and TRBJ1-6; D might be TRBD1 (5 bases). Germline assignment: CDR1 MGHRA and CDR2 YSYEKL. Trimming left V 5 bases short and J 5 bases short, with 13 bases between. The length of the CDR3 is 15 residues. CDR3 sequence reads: CASSGIPGNNSPLHF. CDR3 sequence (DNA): TGCGCCAGCAGCGGGATTCCAGGGAATAATTCACCCCTCCACTTT.

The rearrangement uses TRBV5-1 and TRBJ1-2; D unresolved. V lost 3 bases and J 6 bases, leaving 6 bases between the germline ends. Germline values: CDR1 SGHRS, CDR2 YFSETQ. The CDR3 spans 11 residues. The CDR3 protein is CASSSLNGYTF. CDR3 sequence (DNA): TGCGCCAGCAGCTCCTTAAATGGCTACACCTTC.

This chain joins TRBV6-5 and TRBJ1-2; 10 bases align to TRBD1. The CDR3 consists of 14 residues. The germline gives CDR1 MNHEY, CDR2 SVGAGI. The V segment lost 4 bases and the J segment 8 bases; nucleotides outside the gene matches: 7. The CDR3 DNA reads TGTGCCAGCAGTTCGGGACAGGGGACTGGGGGCTACACCTTC. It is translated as CASSSGQGTGGYTF.

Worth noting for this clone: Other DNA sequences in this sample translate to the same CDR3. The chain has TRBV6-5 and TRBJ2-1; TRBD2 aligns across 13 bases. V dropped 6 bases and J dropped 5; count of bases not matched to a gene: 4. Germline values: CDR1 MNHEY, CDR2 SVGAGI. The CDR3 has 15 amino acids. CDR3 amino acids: CASRAGTSGNNEQFF. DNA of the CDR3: TGTGCCAGCAGGGCCGGGACTAGCGGGAACAATGAGCAGTTCTTC.

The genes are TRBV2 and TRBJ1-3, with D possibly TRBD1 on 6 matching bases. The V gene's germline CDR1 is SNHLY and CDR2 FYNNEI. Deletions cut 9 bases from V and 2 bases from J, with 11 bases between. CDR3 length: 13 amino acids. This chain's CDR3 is CARQQGAGNTIYF. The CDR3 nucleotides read TGTGCCAGGCAACAGGGAGCTGGAAACACCATATATTTT.

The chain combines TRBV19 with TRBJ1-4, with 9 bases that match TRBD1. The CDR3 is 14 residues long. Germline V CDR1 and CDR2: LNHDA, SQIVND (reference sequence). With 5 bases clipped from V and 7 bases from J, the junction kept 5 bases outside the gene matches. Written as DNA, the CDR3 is TGTGCCAGTAGTTTGGGACAGGGAGTTGAAAAACTGTTTTTT. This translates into CASSLGQGVEKLFF.

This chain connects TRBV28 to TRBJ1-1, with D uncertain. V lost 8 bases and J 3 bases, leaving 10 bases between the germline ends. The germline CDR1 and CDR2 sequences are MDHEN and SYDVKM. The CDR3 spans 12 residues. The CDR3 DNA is TGTGCCAGCCTAGCAGGATACACTGAAGCTTTCTTT. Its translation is CASLAGYTEAFF.

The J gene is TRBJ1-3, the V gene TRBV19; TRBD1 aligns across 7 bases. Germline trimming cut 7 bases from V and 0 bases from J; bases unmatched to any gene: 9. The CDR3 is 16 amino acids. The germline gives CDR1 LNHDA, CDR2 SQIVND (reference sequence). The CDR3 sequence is CASNRDRFSSGNTIYF. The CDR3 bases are TGTGCCAGTAACCGGGACAGATTTTCCTCTGGAAACACCATATATTTT.

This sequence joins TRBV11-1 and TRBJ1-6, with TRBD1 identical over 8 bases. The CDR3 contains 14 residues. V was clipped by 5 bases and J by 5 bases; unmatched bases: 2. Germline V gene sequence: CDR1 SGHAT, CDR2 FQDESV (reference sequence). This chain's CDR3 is CASSRTGNNSPLHF. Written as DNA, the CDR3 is TGTGCCAGCAGCCGGACAGGGAATAATTCACCCCTCCACTTT. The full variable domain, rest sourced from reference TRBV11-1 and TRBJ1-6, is EAEVAQSPRYKITEKSQAVAFWCDPISGHATLYWYRQILGQGPELLVQFQDESVVDDSQLPKDRFSAERLKGVDSTLKIQPAELGDSAMYLCASSRTGNNSPLHFGNGTRLTVT.

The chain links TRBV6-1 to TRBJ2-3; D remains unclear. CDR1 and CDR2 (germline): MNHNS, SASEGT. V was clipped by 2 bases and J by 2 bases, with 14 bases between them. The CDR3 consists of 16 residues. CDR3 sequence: CASSEFGLEYTDTQYF. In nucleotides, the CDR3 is TGTGCCAGCAGTGAATTCGGTTTGGAGTACACAGATACGCAGTATTTT.

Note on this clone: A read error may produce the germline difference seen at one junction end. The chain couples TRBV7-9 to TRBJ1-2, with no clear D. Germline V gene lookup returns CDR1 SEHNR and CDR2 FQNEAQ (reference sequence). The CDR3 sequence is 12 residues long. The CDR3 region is CSSSVNNYGYTF. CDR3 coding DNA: TGTTCCAGCAGCGTCAATAACTATGGCTACACCTTC.

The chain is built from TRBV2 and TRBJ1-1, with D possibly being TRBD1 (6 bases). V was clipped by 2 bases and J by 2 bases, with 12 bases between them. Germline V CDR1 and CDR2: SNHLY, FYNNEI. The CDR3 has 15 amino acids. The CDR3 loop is CASSEFGTKNTEAFF. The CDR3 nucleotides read TGTGCCAGCAGTGAATTTGGGACAAAAAACACTGAAGCTTTCTTT.